The 23 T cell receptor beta chains listed next were all sequenced from one sample in a study of beta chain features in type 1 diabetes (dated by TCRdb to between 2017 and 2018). The library was prepared using the immunoSEQ multiplex PCR assay. The High Capacity cDNA Reverse Transcription Kit was used to reverse transcribe all of the isolated RNA, meaning that expressed TCRB transcripts were what got sequenced. As stored in TCRdb, this immuneACCESS dataset retains in-frame rearrangements with V and J assigned. A fraction of the clones does not appear; measured against another copy, unresolved V genes explain less than half of the discrepancy, and the remainder lacks a known reason. In this sample the table shows 300,000 to 400,000 clones, approximately 11% of which occur a single time. Of the sample, more than 0.015% falls within the top ten clones. Sample: naive CD4+ T cells from blood. Interpreted using the paper, the cell subset or site label stands for: true naive CD4+ T cells. The origin of the receptors is a woman in her twenties or thirties in good health.

The CDR3 DNA sequence: TGTGCCAGCAGTGATCCTGGACAGGGCGACACCGGGGAGCTGTTTTTT. It yields the protein CASSDPGQGDTGELFF. The chain recombines TRBV25-1 with TRBJ2-2, with TRBD1 identical over 8 bases. J lost 3 bases, V lost 3 bases, and 6 bases had no gene match. The CDR3 is 16 residues long. Germline V gives CDR1 MGHDK, CDR2 SYGVNS. Together with reference TRBV25-1 and TRBJ2-2, the CDR3 gives the full variable domain: EADIYQTPRYLVIGTGKKITLECSQTMGHDKMYWYQQDPGMELHLIHYSYGVNSTEKGDLSSESTVSRIRTEHFPLTLESARPSHTSQYLCASSDPGQGDTGELFFGEGSRLTVL.

The chain is built from TRBV9 and TRBJ2-1, with a possible D match to TRBD1 (5 bases). Trimming stripped 4 bases from V and 2 bases from J, with 13 bases between. CDR1 SGDLS and CDR2 YYNGEE come from the germline V gene. This CDR3 is built from 15 residues. In DNA, the CDR3 is TGTGCCAGCAGCACAGTAGGGGTCACCTACAATGAGCAGTTCTTC. Its protein product is CASSTVGVTYNEQFF. Filled out from reference TRBV9 and TRBJ2-1, the complete variable domain reads DSGVTQTPKHLITATGQRVTLRCSPRSGDLSVYWYQQSLDQGLQFLIQYYNGEERAKGNILERFSAQQFPDLHSELNLSSLELGDSALYFCASSTVGVTYNEQFFGPGTRLTVL.

The V gene is TRBV4-3, the J gene TRBJ2-7, with TRBD2 matching over 7 bases. Germline CDR1 is LGHNA and CDR2 is YSLEER. The CDR3 sequence is 16 residues long. The V segment lost 0 bases and the J segment 2 bases; nucleotides outside the gene matches: 7. The CDR3 loop reads CASSQDPAGVAYEQYF. In DNA form, the CDR3 reads TGCGCCAGCAGCCAAGATCCGGCGGGAGTGGCCTACGAGCAGTACTTC.

This clone was observed a few times. The chain uses TRBV9 and TRBJ2-7; 8 positions agree with TRBD1. CDR1 is SGDLS and CDR2 is YYNGEE in the germline V gene. Germline trimming cut 3 bases from V and 1 base from J; bases unmatched to any gene: 12. The CDR3 extends over 17 amino acids. CDR3 region: CASSGGVGQGASYEQYF. The CDR3 nucleotides read TGTGCCAGCAGCGGCGGCGTCGGACAGGGTGCGTCCTACGAGCAGTACTTC.

The chain has TRBV7-2 and TRBJ2-5, with TRBD1 identical over 9 bases. J was trimmed by 5 bases and V by 0 bases; bases with no gene match: 7. The CDR3 spans 16 residues. Germline CDR1 is SGHTA and CDR2 is FQGNSA. The CDR3 reads CASSLAGTGFTETQYF. CDR3 in DNA: TGTGCCAGCAGCTTAGCCGGGACAGGGTTTACGGAGACCCAGTACTTC.

The V call is TRBV20-1, the J call TRBJ1-2; the D is unclear. V gave up 6 bases and J gave up 3 bases, with 8 bases separating them. CDR3 length: 11 residues. Germline CDR1 is DFQATT and CDR2 is SNEGSKA (reference sequence). This CDR3 reads CSARGDYGYTF. Written as DNA, the CDR3 is TGCAGTGCGCGGGGTGACTATGGCTACACCTTC.

This clone was picked up a small number of times. The V and J genes are TRBV4-3 and TRBJ2-1; 11 bases are shared with TRBD1. CDR1 LGHNA and CDR2 YSLEER come from the germline V gene. The length of the CDR3 is 17 residues. J lost 6 bases, V lost 0 bases, and 7 bases had no gene match. CDR3 protein: CASSQEPPGTGGNEQFF. The CDR3 DNA sequence: TGCGCCAGCAGCCAAGAGCCCCCAGGGACAGGGGGCAATGAGCAGTTCTTC.

This chain joins TRBV5-1 and TRBJ2-1; possible D gene TRBD2, 5 bases. CDR1 and CDR2 from the germline V gene are SGHRS and YFSETQ. Between the trimmed V and J ends, which lost 1 base and 4 bases, there was a span of 12 bases. This CDR3 region has 15 residues. The CDR3: CASSLIEGAYNEQFF. The CDR3 nucleotides read TGCGCCAGCAGCTTGATTGAGGGCGCTTACAATGAGCAGTTCTTC.

This chain links TRBV7-3 with TRBJ2-5; 9 bases line up with TRBD1. V dropped 4 bases and J dropped 4; count of bases not matched to a gene: 1. From germline, CDR1 is SGHTA and CDR2 FQGTGA. CDR3 length equals 13 residues. The CDR3 protein is CASSSGQGETQYF. In DNA form, the CDR3 reads TGTGCCAGCAGCTCGGGACAGGGAGAGACCCAGTACTTC.

J is TRBJ2-1 and V is TRBV29-1; TRBD2 matches at 13 bases. V lost 5 bases to trimming and J lost 5 bases; unmatched junction nucleotides: 12. The CDR3 contains 17 residues. Germline assignment: CDR1 SQVTM and CDR2 ANQGSEA. CDR3 sequence reads: CSVLGLAGDMWHNEQFF. Written as DNA, the CDR3 is TGCAGCGTTCTAGGACTAGCGGGAGACATGTGGCACAATGAGCAGTTCTTC.

The J gene is TRBJ2-4, the V gene TRBV19; 10 bases fit TRBD1. This CDR3 contains 15 residues. Looked up from germline, CDR1 is LNHDA and CDR2 is SQIVND (reference sequence). Losses at the gene ends were 6 bases for V and 2 bases for J; bases not matched to a gene: 4. In DNA form, the CDR3 reads TGTGCCAGTAGCCCCGACAGGGGGCCCAAAAACATTCAGTACTTC. Amino acids: CASSPDRGPKNIQYF.

The rearrangement links TRBV7-6 to TRBJ2-3, with D possibly being TRBD1 (6 bases). Trimming cost V 5 bases and J 8 bases, with 17 bases left between them. This CDR3 is built from 14 residues. Germline V gene sequence: CDR1 SGHVS, CDR2 FNYEAQ. The CDR3, as DNA: TGTGCCAGCAGCCAGTACACAGGGCCCGGTACGCAGTATTTT. Residues: CASSQYTGPGTQYF.

This clone occurred a few times. The rearrangement joins TRBV7-9 to TRBJ1-1; TRBD1 agrees at 8 bases. Germline V gives CDR1 SEHNR, CDR2 FQNEAQ (reference sequence). The CDR3 length is 18 residues. Unmatched junction bases numbered 14, after V lost 4 bases and J lost 1 base. The CDR3 protein is CASSSPQGAVLGNTEAFF. Here the CDR3 DNA reads TGTGCCAGCAGCTCCCCCCAGGGGGCGGTTCTTGGGAACACTGAAGCTTTCTTT.

This chain links TRBV14 with TRBJ2-1; the match to TRBD2 covers 8 bases. The germline V gene encodes CDR1 SGHDN and CDR2 FVKESK. The V segment lost 5 bases and the J segment 4 bases; nucleotides outside the gene matches: 10. This CDR3 contains 16 residues. The CDR3 loop is CASSTLTSGVYNEQFF. The CDR3 DNA reads TGTGCCAGCAGCACACTAACTAGCGGAGTATACAATGAGCAGTTCTTC.

This clone was observed at least ten times. The rearrangement joins TRBV4-3 to TRBJ2-2; D is possibly TRBD1 (5 bases). Deletions cut 6 bases from V and 2 bases from J, with 10 bases between. This CDR3 spans 14 amino acids. The germline CDR1 and CDR2 sequences are LGHNA and YSLEER. The CDR3 DNA sequence: TGCGCCAGCAGAGCTCAGGGAAACACCGGGGAGCTGTTTTTT. Translating it yields CASRAQGNTGELFF.

This clone occurred once. CDR3: CASSPGRESYNEQFF. CDR3 in DNA: TGTGCCAGCTCACCGGGGCGGGAGTCCTACAATGAGCAGTTCTTC. The V and J genes are TRBV18 and TRBJ2-1, with 7 bases that match TRBD2. Germline V gene sequence: CDR1 KGHSH, CDR2 LQKENI. CDR3 length equals 15 residues. Trimming at V came to 3 bases and at J to 1 base, leaving 3 bases not matched to a gene.

This chain joins TRBV11-1 and TRBJ1-2; 9 bases agree with TRBD1. Trimming at V came to 4 bases and at J to 6 bases, leaving 9 bases not matched to a gene. The CDR3 contains 15 residues. Per the germline V gene, CDR1 is SGHAT and CDR2 is FQDESV (reference sequence). The CDR3: CASSSRQGVPDGYTF. CDR3 sequence (DNA): TGTGCCAGCAGCTCCAGACAGGGGGTTCCAGATGGCTACACCTTC.

The sample holds a few counts of this clone. The chain couples TRBV9 to TRBJ2-5; the D gene is possibly TRBD2 (5 bases). This CDR3 is built from 13 residues. Trimming took 7 bases from V and 4 from J, leaving 14 bases between them. Per the germline V gene, CDR1 is SGDLS and CDR2 is YYNGEE. As DNA, the CDR3 is TGTGCCAGCTCTGCCGGGGTTTTAGAGACCCAGTACTTC. As protein: CASSAGVLETQYF.

The gene calls are TRBV19 and TRBJ2-2; perhaps TRBD1 as D (5 bases). The CDR3 covers 14 residues. V was cut by 6 bases and J by 2 bases, with 10 bases left in between. Germline CDR1 reads LNHDA; CDR2 reads SQIVND (reference sequence). The CDR3 coding sequence is TGTGCCAGTAGAAGGCAGGGTAACACCGGGGAGCTGTTTTTT. It is translated as CASRRQGNTGELFF.

V usage is TRBV6-5 and J usage is TRBJ2-7, with 9 bases lining up with TRBD1. Germline values: CDR1 MNHEY, CDR2 SVGAGI. CDR3 length: 14 residues. Unmatched junction bases numbered 3, after V lost 3 bases and J lost 3 bases. CDR3 amino acids: CASSYRQGGYEQYF. CDR3 nucleotide sequence: TGTGCCAGCAGTTATCGACAGGGGGGCTACGAGCAGTACTTC.

This clone was counted only a few times. V is TRBV5-1 and J is TRBJ1-1, with D uncertain. Per the germline V gene, CDR1 is SGHRS and CDR2 is YFSETQ. The V gene lost 3 bases and the J gene lost 1 base, with 7 bases spanning the gap. CDR3 size: 13 residues. CDR3 nucleotides: TGCGCCAGCAGCTCCCTTTGGAACACTGAAGCTTTCTTT. Amino acid sequence: CASSSLWNTEAFF.

This clone showed up just a few times. The genes are TRBV5-1 and TRBJ2-4; TRBD2 might be the D (5 bases). Germline V lookup: CDR1 SGHRS, CDR2 YFSETQ. Deletions cut 1 base from V and 0 bases from J, with 11 bases between. The CDR3 consists of 16 residues. CDR3 region: CASSLSGNLAKNIQYF. In nucleotides, the CDR3 is TGCGCCAGCAGCTTGTCCGGGAATCTAGCCAAAAACATTCAGTACTTC. The full variable domain, with the rest looked up from reference TRBV5-1 and TRBJ2-4, is KAGVTQTPRYLIKTRGQQVTLSCSPISGHRSVSWYQQTPGQGLQFLFEYFSETQRNKGNFPGRFSGRQFSNSRSEMNVSTLELGDSALYLCASSLSGNLAKNIQYFGAGTRLSVL.

This chain links TRBV4-3 with TRBJ2-5; D is perhaps TRBD2 (6 bases). Trimming removed 2 bases at V and 4 bases at J, with 20 bases between. This CDR3 comprises 17 residues. Germline CDR1 is LGHNA and CDR2 is YSLEER. CDR3 in amino acids: CASSQSFSGERSETQYF. Here the CDR3 DNA reads TGCGCCAGCAGCCAAAGTTTTAGCGGAGAGAGGTCAGAGACCCAGTACTTC.